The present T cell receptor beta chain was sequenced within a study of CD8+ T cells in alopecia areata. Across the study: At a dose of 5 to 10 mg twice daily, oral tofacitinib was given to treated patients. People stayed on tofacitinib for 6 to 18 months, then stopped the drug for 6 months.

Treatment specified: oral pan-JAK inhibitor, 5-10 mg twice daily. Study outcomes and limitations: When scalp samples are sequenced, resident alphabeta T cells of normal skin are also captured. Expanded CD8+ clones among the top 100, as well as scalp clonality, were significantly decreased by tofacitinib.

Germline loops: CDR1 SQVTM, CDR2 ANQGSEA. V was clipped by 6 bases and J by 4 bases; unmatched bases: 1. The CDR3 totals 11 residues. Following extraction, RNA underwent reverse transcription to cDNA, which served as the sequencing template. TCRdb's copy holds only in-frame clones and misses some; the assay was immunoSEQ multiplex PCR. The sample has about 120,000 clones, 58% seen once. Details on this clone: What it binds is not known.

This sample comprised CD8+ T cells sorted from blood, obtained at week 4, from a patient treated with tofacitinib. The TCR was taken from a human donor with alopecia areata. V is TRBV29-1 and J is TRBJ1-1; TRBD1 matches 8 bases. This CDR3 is CSVGQVTEAFF. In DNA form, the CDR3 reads TGCAGCGTGGGACAGGTCACTGAAGCTTTCTTT.